The source of this TCR beta chain is a study of T cell changes during pregnancy in multiple sclerosis. Clones were read by immunoSEQ multiplex PCR, and TCRdb kept only the in-frame ones, dropping some. The data contain about 44,000 clones, 80% to 95% of them singletons. In germline, CDR1 is WSHSY, CDR2 SAAADI. V was shortened by 0 bases and J by 4 bases, with 11 bases between the two germline ends. This CDR3 is built from 15 residues. This chain links TRBV10-2 with TRBJ2-3; D may be TRBD2 (6 bases). The TCR originated in a female donor with multiple sclerosis, enrolled in a pregnancy study. This sample comprised CD4+ T cells from peripheral blood mononuclear cells, obtained in the first trimester of pregnancy. The CDR3 loop reads CASSESREVPDTQYF. CDR3 nucleotide sequence: TGCGCCAGCAGTGAGTCCAGGGAGGTCCCAGATACGCAGTATTTT.